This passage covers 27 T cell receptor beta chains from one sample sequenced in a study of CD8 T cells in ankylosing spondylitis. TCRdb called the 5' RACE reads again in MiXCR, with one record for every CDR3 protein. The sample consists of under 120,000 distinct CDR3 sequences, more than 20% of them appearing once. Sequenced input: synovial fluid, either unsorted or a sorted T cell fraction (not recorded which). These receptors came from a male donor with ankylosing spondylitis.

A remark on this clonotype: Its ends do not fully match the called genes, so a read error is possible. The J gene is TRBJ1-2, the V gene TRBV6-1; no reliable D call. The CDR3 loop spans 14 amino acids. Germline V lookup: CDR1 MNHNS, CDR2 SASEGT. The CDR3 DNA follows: TGTGCCAGCAGCGAAGCCCACAGAAACTATGGCTACACCTTC. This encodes CASSEAHRNYGYTF.

Written as DNA, the CDR3 is TGTGCCAGCAGTTTCGAGTTAGCGGGAAAAGTGGGGAGAGATACGCAGTATTTT. This codes for CASSFELAGKVGRDTQYF. The chain combines TRBV12-3 or TRBV12-4 with TRBJ2-3; 8 nucleotides line up with TRBD2. The CDR3 totals 18 residues. The trim removed 3 bases at V and 5 bases at J, leaving 16 bases unmatched.

The CDR3 region has the DNA TGTGCCAGCAGTCGGACACTCCAAAGTAGTCACGAGCAGTACTTC. It translates to CASSRTLQSSHEQYF. The chain has TRBV2 and TRBJ2-7, with TRBD1 as a possible D gene (5 bases). Germline V CDR1 and CDR2: SNHLY, FYNNEI. Trimming removed 5 bases from V and 5 bases from J, with 19 bases in between. The CDR3 has 15 residues.

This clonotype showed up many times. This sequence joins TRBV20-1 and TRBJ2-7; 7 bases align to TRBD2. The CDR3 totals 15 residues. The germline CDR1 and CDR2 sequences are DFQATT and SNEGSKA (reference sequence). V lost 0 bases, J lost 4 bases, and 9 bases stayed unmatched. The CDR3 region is CSAREPAGMGYEQYF. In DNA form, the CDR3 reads TGCAGTGCTAGAGAACCAGCGGGAATGGGGTACGAGCAGTACTTC.

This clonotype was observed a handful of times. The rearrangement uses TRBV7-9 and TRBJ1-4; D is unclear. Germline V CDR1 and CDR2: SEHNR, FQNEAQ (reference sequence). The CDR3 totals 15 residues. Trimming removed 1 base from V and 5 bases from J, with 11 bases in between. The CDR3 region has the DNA TGTGCCAGCAGCTTAGAAATAGGGCCAAATGAAAAACTGTTTTTT. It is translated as CASSLEIGPNEKLFF. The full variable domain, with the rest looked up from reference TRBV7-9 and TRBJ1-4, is DTGVSQNPRHKITKRGQNVTFRCDPISEHNRLYWYRQTLGQGPEFLTYFQNEAQLEKSRLLSDRFSAERPKGSFSTLEIQRTEQGDSAMYLCASSLEIGPNEKLFFGSGTQLSVL.

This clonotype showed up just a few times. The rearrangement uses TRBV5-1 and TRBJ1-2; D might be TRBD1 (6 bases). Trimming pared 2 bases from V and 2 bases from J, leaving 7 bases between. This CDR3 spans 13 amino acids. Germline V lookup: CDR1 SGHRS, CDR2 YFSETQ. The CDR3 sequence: CASSFQGNYGYTF. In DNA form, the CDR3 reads TGCGCCAGCAGCTTCCAGGGGAACTATGGCTACACCTTC.

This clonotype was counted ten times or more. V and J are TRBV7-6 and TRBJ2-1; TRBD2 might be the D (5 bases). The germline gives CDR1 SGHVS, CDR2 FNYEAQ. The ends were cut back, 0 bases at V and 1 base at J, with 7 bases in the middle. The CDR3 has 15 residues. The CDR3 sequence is CASSLAGESYNEQFF. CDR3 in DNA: TGTGCCAGCAGCTTAGCGGGAGAATCCTACAATGAGCAGTTCTTC. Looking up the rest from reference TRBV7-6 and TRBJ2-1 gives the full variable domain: GAGVSQSPRYKVTKRGQDVALRCDPISGHVSLYWYRQALGQGPEFLTYFNYEAQQDKSGLPNDRFSAERPEGSISTLTIQRTEQRDSAMYRCASSLAGESYNEQFFGPGTRLTVL.

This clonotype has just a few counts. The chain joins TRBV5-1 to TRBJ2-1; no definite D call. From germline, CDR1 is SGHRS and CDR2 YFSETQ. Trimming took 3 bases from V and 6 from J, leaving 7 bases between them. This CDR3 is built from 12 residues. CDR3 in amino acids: CASSYGSNEQFF. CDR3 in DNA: TGCGCCAGCAGCTACGGCTCCAATGAGCAGTTCTTC.

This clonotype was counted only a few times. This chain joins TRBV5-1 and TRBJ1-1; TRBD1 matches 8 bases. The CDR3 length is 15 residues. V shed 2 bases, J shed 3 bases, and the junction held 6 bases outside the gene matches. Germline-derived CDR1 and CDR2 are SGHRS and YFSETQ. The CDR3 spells CASSFLGQGDTEAFF. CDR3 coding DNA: TGCGCCAGCAGCTTCCTAGGACAGGGAGACACTGAAGCTTTCTTT.

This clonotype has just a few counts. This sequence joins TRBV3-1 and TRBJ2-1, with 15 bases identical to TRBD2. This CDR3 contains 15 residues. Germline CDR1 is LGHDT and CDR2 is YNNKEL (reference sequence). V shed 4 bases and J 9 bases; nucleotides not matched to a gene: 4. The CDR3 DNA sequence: TGTGCCAGCAGCCCGGGACTAGCGGGAGGAAGTGAGCAGTTCTTC. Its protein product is CASSPGLAGGSEQFF.

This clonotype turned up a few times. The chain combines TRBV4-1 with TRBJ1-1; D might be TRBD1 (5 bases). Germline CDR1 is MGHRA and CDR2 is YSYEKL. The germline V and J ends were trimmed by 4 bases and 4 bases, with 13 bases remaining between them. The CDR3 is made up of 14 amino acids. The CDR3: CASSREQVGTEAFF. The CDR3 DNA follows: TGCGCCAGCAGCCGAGAACAGGTTGGCACTGAAGCTTTCTTT.

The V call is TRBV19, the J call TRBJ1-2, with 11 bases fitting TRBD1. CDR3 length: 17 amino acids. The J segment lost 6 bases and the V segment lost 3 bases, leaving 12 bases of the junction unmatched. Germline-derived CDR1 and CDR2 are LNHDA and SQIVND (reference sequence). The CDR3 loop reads CASSIRRTGGYGNGYTF. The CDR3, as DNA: TGTGCCAGTAGTATCCGCCGGACAGGGGGCTATGGAAATGGCTACACCTTC.

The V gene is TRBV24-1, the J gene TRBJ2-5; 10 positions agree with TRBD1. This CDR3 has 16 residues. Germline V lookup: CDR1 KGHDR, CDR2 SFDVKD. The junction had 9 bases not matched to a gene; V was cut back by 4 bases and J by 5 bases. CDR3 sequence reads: CATSEPRQGAWETQYF. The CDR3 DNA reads TGTGCCACCAGTGAGCCCCGACAGGGGGCTTGGGAGACCCAGTACTTC.

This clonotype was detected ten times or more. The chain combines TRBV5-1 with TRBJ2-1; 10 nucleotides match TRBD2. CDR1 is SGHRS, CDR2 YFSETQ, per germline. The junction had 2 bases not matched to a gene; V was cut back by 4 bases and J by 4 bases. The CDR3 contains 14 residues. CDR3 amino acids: CASSGGLAYNEQFF. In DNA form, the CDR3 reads TGCGCCAGCAGCGGGGGACTAGCGTACAATGAGCAGTTCTTC.

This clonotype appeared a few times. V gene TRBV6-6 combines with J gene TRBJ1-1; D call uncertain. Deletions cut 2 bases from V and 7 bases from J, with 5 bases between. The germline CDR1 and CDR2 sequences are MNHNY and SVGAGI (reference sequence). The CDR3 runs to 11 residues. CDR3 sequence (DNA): TGTGCCAGCAGTTACCCTGATGAAGCTTTCTTT. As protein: CASSYPDEAFF.

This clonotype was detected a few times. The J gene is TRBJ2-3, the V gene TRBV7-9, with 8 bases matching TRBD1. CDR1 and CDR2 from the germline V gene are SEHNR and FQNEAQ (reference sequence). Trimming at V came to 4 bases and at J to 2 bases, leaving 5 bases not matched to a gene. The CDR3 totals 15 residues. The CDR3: CASSSGQGNTDTQYF. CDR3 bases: TGTGCCAGCAGCTCCGGACAGGGTAACACAGATACGCAGTATTTT.

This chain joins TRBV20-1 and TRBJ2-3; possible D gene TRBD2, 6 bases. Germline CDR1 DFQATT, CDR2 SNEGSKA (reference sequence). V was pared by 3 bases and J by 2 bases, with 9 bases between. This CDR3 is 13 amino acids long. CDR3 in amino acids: CSASGGYTDTQYF. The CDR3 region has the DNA TGCAGTGCTAGCGGGGGTTACACAGATACGCAGTATTTT.

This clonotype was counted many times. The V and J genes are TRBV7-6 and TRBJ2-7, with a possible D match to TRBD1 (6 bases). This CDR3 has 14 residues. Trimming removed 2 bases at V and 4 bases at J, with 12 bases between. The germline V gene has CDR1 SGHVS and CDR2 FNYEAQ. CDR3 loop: CASSLTFRGYEQYF. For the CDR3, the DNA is TGTGCCAGCAGCTTAACGTTCAGGGGATACGAGCAGTACTTC.

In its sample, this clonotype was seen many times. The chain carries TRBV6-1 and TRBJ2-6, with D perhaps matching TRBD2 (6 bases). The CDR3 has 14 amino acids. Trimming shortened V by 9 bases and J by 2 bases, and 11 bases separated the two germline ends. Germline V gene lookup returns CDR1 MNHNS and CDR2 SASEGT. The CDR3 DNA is TGTGCCAGTGAGAGGGAGGCTGGGGCCAACGTCCTGACTTTC. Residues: CASEREAGANVLTF.

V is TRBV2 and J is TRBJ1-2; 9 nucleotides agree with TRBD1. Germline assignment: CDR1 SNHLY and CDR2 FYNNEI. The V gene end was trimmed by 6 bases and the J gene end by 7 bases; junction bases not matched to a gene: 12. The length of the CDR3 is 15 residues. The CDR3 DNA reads TGTGCCAGCAGCCAACAGGGACAGGGTCTAGGTGGCTACACCTTC. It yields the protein CASSQQGQGLGGYTF.

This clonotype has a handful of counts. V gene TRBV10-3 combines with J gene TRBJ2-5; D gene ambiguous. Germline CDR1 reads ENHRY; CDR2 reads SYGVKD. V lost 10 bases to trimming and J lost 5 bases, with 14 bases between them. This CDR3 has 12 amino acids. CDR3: CATTDNEETQYF. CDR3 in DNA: TGTGCCACCACCGACAATGAGGAGACCCAGTACTTC.

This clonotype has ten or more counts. The CDR3 reads CASSQRTDTQYF. The CDR3 DNA sequence: TGTGCCAGCAGTCAACGCACAGATACGCAGTATTTT. The chain has TRBV12-3 or TRBV12-4 and TRBJ2-3, with unresolved D. Trimming stripped 5 bases from V and 1 base from J, with 4 bases between. The CDR3 length is 12 residues.

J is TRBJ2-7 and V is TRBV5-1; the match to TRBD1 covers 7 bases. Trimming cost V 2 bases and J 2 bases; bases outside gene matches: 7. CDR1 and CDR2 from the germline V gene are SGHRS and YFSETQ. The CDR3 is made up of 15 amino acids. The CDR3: CASSFQGQVTYEQYF. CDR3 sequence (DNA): TGCGCCAGCAGCTTTCAAGGACAGGTTACCTACGAGCAGTACTTC.

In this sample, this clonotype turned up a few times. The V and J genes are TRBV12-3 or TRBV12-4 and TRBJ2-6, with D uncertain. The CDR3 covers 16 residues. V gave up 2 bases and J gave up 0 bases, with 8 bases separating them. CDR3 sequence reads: CASSLPRYSGANVLTF. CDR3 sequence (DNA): TGTGCCAGCAGTTTACCACGGTACTCTGGGGCCAACGTCCTGACTTTC.

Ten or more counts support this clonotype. CDR3 sequence (DNA): TGTGCCAGCGGACGACAGGCCAGCAATCAGCCCCAGCATTTT. Translation gives CASGRQASNQPQHF. V is TRBV12-3 or TRBV12-4 and J is TRBJ1-5; D may be TRBD1 (6 bases). The CDR3 sequence is 14 residues long. The V end lost 8 bases, the J end lost 1 base, and 12 bases lay between the germline ends.

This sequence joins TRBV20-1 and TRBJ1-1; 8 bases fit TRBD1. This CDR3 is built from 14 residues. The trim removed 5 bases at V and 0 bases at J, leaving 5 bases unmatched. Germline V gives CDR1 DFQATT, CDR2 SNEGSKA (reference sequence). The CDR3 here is CSAPDRAMNTEAFF. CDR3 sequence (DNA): TGCAGTGCTCCGGACAGGGCCATGAACACTGAAGCTTTCTTT.

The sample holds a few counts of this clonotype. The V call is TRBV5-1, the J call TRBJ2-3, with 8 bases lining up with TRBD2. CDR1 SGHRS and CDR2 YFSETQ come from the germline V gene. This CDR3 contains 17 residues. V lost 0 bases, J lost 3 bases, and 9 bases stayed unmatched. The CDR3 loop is CASSLAVGAGGTDTQYF. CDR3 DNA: TGCGCCAGCAGCTTGGCCGTCGGGGCGGGAGGAACAGATACGCAGTATTTT.